The source of this T cell receptor beta chain is a study of shared clonotypes between healthy human individuals. On the study more broadly: Sampling drew on donors who were a couple of women and three men aged 18 to 49. Per donor, CD8 memory used one plate, CD8 naive used two, CD4 memory used three and CD4 naive used three.

Each donor was a Caucasian adult residing in Nashville, Tennessee. V was clipped by 1 base and J by 0 bases, with 10 bases between them. CDR3 length: 15 amino acids. Germline CDR1 and CDR2: GTSNPN and SVGIG (reference sequence). The genomic DNA of each subset was split evenly across several immunoSEQ plates. Repertoires were generated with immunoSEQ multiplex PCR, while TCRdb's copy carries only in-frame clones and drops some. The data contain fewer than 3 million clones, 85% to 95% of them singletons. This clonotype was sampled from a young man in good health. Some clones in this sample may be carry-over from other donors' samples. This sequence joins TRBV30 and TRBJ2-1, with D perhaps matching TRBD2 (5 bases). Material: naive CD4+ T cells from PBMCs. Described subset: CD45RA+ positively selected. CDR3 DNA: TGTGCCTGGAGTGGGGAAGGGAGCTCCTACAATGAGCAGTTCTTC. Translating gives CAWSGEGSSYNEQFF.